The entry below describes one T cell receptor beta chain. This sample is part of a study of blood T cell repertoires in COVID-19. The wider study: PBMCs, B-cell-depleted T cells, or T cells were the source of the cDNA or gDNA that made up the material.

Per the germline V gene, CDR1 is KGHDR and CDR2 is SFDVKD. Trimming removed 5 bases at V and 4 bases at J, with 10 bases between. The CDR3 consists of 13 residues. Clones were sequenced by immunoSEQ multiplex PCR, and TCRdb holds only the in-frame ones, with some missing. Of some 100,000 clones listed, roughly 90% are singletons. The chain employs TRBV24-1 and TRBJ1-1, with D perhaps matching TRBD1 (6 bases). The source material was peripheral blood. The sequence came from a man in his sixties with acute or convalescent COVID-19. As DNA, the CDR3 is TGTGCCACCAGTGGCAGGGGTGGCACTGAAGCTTTCTTT. Translation: CATSGRGGTEAFF.